The TCR beta chain under discussion was sequenced for a study of radiation and T cells in renal cell carcinoma. The time point denotes: baseline pretreatment blood. Treatment given: 15 Gy SBRT to primary tumor, nephrectomy 4 weeks later. Study results and limitations: No pretreatment tumor biopsies were available for baseline clonotypes.

This clone came up once. Its antigen is currently unknown. The CDR3 extends over 17 amino acids. With 9 bases removed from V and 1 base from J, the gap between germline ends came to 23 bases. The germline V gene has CDR1 SGHTA and CDR2 FQGNSA. Clones were sequenced by immunoSEQ multiplex PCR, and TCRdb holds only the in-frame ones, with some missing. This table has approximately 100,000 clones, 80% to 90% appearing once. V gene TRBV7-2 combines with J gene TRBJ2-3; unclear D gene. The receptor's source is a middle-aged man with renal cell carcinoma. The material sequenced was blood, taken from a patient whose treatment included radiotherapy and nephrectomy. This chain's CDR3 is CARYVRLLPFGTDTQYF. CDR3 nucleotides: TGTGCCAGGTACGTCCGACTTCTACCCTTCGGCACAGATACGCAGTATTTT.